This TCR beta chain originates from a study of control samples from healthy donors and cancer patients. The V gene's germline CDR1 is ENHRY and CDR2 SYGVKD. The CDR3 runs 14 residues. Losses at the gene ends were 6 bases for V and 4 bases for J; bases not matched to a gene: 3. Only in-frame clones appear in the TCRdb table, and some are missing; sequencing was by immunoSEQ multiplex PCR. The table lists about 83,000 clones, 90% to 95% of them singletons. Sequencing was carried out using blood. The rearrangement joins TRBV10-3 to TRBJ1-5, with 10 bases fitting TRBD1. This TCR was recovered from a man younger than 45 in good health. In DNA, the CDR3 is TGTGCCATCAGGGGGACAGGGGAGAATCAGCCCCAGCATTTT. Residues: CAIRGTGENQPQHF.